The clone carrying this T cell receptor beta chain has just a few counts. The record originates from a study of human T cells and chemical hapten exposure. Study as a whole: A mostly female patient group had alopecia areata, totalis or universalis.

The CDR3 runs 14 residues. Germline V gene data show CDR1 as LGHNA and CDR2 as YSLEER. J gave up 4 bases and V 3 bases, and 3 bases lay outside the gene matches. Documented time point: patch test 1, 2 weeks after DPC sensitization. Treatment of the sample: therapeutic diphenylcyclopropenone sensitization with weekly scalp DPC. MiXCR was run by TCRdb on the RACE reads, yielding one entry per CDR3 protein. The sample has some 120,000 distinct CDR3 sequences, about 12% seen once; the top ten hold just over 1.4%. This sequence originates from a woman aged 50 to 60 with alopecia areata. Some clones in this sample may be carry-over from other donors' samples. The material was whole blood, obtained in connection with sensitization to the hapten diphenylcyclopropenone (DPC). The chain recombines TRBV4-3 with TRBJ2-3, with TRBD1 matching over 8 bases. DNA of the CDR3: TGCGCCAGCAGCCAGGACAGGGTTCCAGATACGCAGTATTTT. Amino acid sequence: CASSQDRVPDTQYF.